The count of the clone carrying this TCR beta chain is one. This sample was included in a study of cytomegalovirus exposure and HLA in healthy donors. CDR1 is SGHNT, CDR2 YYREEE, per germline (reference sequence). The CDR3 is made up of 13 amino acids. The germline V and J ends were trimmed by 0 bases and 8 bases, with 9 bases remaining between them. Researchers ran the PCR with 60 Vbeta and 13 Jbeta primers. Data came from immunoSEQ multiplex PCR; TCRdb stores just in-frame clones and leaves some out. The sample lists about 150,000 clones, just under 80% occurring once. The chain employs TRBV5-4 and TRBJ2-1; D remains unclear. This clonotype was obtained from a woman in her forties or fifties in good health and CMV-seropositive. Sequencing was carried out using PBMCs. This CDR3 is CASSLVEDDEQFF. The CDR3, as DNA: TGTGCCAGCAGCTTGGTAGAGGATGATGAGCAGTTCTTC.